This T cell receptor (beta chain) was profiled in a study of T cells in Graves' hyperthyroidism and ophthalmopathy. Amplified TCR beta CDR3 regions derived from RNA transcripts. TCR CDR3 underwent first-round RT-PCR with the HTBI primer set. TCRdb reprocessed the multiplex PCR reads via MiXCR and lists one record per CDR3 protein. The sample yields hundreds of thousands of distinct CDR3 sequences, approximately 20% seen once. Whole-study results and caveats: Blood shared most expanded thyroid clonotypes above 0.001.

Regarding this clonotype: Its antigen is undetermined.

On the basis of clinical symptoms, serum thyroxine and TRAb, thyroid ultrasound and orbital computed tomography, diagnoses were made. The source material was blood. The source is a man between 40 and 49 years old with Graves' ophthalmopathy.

The CDR3 nucleotides read TGCAGTGCTAGAGGCCCCCGCGTGGAGGACGAGCAGTACTTC. Amino acid sequence: CSARGPRVEDEQYF. This chain joins TRBV20-1 and TRBJ2-7, with D possibly TRBD2 on 5 matching bases. V shed 1 base and J shed 5 bases, with 15 bases lying between them. Germline CDR1 is DFQATT and CDR2 is SNEGSKA (reference sequence). CDR3 length: 14 residues.